Below, 5 T cell receptor beta chains from the same sample are listed, as sequenced in a study of post-analysis software for immune sequencing data. Study-level points and caveats: Patients used about 5 TRBV segments, including TRBV5-6, TRBV5-1 and TRBV20-1, more often than controls.

Unique molecular identifiers featured in each of the TCR beta cDNA libraries. Using its own MiXCR run on the PCR reads, TCRdb lists one record per CDR3 protein. This table holds hundreds of thousands of distinct CDR3 sequences, 45% found once. Antigen specificity for these receptors is unknown. Specimen: blood. These receptors all come from a girl aged 10 to 17 with multiple sclerosis.

The sample holds a few counts of this clonotype. This chain joins TRBV10-3 and TRBJ1-1, with no clear D. The germline V gene has CDR1 ENHRY and CDR2 SYGVKD. The V end lost 2 bases, the J end lost 4 bases, and 14 bases lay between the germline ends. The CDR3 sequence is 15 residues long. CDR3 sequence: CAISEKGGLGTEAFF. CDR3 in DNA: TGTGCCATCAGTGAGAAGGGCGGGCTAGGCACTGAAGCTTTCTTT.

The rearrangement joins TRBV5-1 to TRBJ2-5, with D perhaps assigned TRBD1 or TRBD2 (5 bases each). V lost 3 bases and J lost 4, with 16 bases in between. The CDR3 extends over 15 amino acids. Germline CDR1 is SGHRS and CDR2 is YFSETQ. CDR3 in DNA: TGCGCCAGCAGCTGGGACGTACCTCGCCGAGAGACCCAGTACTTC. This translates into CASSWDVPRRETQYF.

V gene TRBV29-1 combines with J gene TRBJ2-1; 7 bases match TRBD2. With 7 bases clipped from V and 3 bases from J, the junction kept 15 bases outside the gene matches. Germline-derived CDR1 and CDR2 are SQVTM and ANQGSEA. This CDR3 comprises 16 residues. CDR3: CSAGLRLAVVYNEQFF. DNA of the CDR3: TGCAGCGCCGGCCTGCGACTAGCAGTAGTCTACAATGAGCAGTTCTTC.

The chain couples TRBV20-1 to TRBJ1-4, with 7 nucleotides matching TRBD1. CDR3 size: 13 residues. J gave up 7 bases and V 6 bases, and 8 bases lay outside the gene matches. CDR1 and CDR2 (germline): DFQATT, SNEGSKA (reference sequence). CDR3 loop: CSALSGGTEKLFF. The CDR3 DNA sequence: TGCAGTGCCCTATCAGGGGGTACTGAAAAACTGTTTTTT.

About this clonotype itself: One end of the junction fails to match germline, which may point to a read error. The V call is TRBV6-2 or TRBV6-3, the J call TRBJ1-2; D possibly corresponds to TRBD1 (6 bases). Germline V gene lookup returns CDR1 MNHEY and CDR2 SVGEGT. The CDR3 is made up of 14 amino acids. Here the CDR3 DNA reads TGTGCCAGCAGCCGCTCAGGACAGAACTATGGCTACATCTTC. It specifies CASSRSGQNYGYIF.